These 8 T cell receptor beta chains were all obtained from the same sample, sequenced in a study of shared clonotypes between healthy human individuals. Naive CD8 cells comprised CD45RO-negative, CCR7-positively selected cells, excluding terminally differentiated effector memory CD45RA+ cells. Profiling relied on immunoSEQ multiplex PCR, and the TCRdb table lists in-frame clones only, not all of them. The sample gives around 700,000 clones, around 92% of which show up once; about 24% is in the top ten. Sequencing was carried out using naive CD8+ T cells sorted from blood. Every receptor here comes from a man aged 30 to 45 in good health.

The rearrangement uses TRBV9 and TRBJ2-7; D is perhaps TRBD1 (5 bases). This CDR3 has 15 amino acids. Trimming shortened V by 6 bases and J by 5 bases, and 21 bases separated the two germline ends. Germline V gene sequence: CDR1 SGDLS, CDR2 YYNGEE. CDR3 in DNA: TGTGCCAGCAACGAAGGGCCCAGGACAACGGACGAGCAGTACTTC. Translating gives CASNEGPRTTDEQYF.

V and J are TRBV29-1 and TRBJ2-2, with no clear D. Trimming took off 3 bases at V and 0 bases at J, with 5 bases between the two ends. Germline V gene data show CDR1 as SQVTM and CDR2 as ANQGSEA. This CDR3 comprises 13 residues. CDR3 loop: CSVDHPNTGELFF. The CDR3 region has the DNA TGCAGCGTTGACCACCCGAACACCGGGGAGCTGTTTTTT.

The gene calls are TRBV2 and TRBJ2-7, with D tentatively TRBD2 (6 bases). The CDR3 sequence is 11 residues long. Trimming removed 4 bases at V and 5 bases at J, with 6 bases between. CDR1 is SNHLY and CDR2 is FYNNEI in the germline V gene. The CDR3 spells CASSASDEQYF. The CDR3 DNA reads TGTGCCAGCAGTGCTAGCGACGAGCAGTACTTC. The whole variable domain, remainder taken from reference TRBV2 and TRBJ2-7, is EPEVTQTPSHQVTQMGQEVILRCVPISNHLYFYWYRQILGQKVEFLVSFYNNEISEKSEIFDDQFSVERPDGSNFTLKIRSTKLEDSAMYFCASSASDEQYFGPGTRLTVT.

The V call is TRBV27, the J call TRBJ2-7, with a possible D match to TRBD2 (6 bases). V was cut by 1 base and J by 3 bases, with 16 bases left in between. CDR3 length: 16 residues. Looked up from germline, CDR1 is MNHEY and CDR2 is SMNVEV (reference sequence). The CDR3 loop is CASSLLGEQGLYEQYF. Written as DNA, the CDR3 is TGTGCCAGCAGTTTATTGGGGGAGCAGGGACTCTACGAGCAGTACTTC.

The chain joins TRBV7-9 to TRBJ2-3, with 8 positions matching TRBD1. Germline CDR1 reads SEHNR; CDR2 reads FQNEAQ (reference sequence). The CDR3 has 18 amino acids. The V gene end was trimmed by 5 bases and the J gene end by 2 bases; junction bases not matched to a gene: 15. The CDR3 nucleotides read TGTGCCAGCAGCATTACCCGGACAGGGCGGTTCTCCACAGATACGCAGTATTTT. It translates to CASSITRTGRFSTDTQYF. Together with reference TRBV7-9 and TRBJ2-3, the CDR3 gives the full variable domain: DTGVSQNPRHKITKRGQNVTFRCDPISEHNRLYWYRQTLGQGPEFLTYFQNEAQLEKSRLLSDRFSAERPKGSFSTLEIQRTEQGDSAMYLCASSITRTGRFSTDTQYFGPGTRLTVL.

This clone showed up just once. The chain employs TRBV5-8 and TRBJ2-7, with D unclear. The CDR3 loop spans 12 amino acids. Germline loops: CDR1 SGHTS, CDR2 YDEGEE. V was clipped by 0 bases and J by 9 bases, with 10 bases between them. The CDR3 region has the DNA TGTGCCAGCAGCTTGGGTCTCCCATGGCAGTACTTC. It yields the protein CASSLGLPWQYF.

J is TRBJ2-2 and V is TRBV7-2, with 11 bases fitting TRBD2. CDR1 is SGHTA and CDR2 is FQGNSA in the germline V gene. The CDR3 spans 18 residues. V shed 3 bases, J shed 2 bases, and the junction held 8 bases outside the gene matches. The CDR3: CASSFPTSGRGNTGELFF. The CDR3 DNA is TGTGCCAGCAGCTTCCCCACTAGCGGGAGAGGAAACACCGGGGAGCTGTTTTTT.

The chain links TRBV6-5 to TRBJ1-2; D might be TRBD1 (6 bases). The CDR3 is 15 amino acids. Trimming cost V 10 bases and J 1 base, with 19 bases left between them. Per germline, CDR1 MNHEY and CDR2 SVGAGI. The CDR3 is CATGAGVPLNYGYTF. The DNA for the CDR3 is TGTGCCACAGGGGCGGGTGTCCCTCTTAACTATGGCTACACCTTC.